The entry that follows covers one T cell receptor (beta chain) sequence. This CDR3 spans 15 amino acids. Trimming removed 3 bases from V and 2 bases from J; junction bases left unmatched: 2. Germline-derived CDR1 and CDR2 are SGHKS and YYEKEE (reference sequence). Some clones are missing from TCRdb's copy, which holds only in-frame ones; the method was immunoSEQ multiplex PCR. The sample consists of under 70,000 clones, 75% to 90% of them appearing once. This sample is part of a study of PD-L1 blockade in urothelial cancer. The wider study: Analyses were performed on blood at 3 weeks after treatment start (the second dose) and at 6 weeks. Each blood sample yielded a median of about 150,000 T cells.

Time point defined: pretreatment peripheral blood. A total of 1 to 8 samples per patient were collected pretreatment and on-treatment. Sequencing used PBMCs, obtained around atezolizumab (anti-PD-L1) treatment. The chain is built from TRBV5-5 and TRBJ2-3; 11 bases map to TRBD2. This clonotype was sampled from a man aged 65 to 79 with urothelial cancer. The CDR3 sequence: CASSSLAGATDTQYF. CDR3 nucleotide sequence: TGTGCCAGCAGCTCACTAGCGGGGGCCACAGATACGCAGTATTTT.